This passage covers 8 T cell receptor beta chains from one sample sequenced in a study of T-cell memory formation after mild COVID-19 (dated by TCRdb to about 2021). Receptor amplification or capture employed 5' RACE. This sample was sequenced with an Illumina NovaSeq 6000. The public reads were quality trimmed at Q25 with fastp and then assembled into clones with MiXCR by TCRdb, keeping productive beta chains. Each CDR3 protein appears once, grouped with its most common genes and DNA. The sample data list 250,000 to 300,000 distinct CDR3 sequences, and around 15% of these were observed just once. Of the sample, roughly 23% falls within the top ten clones. Sequencing was performed on PBMCs or a T cell subset sorted from them (not recorded which). The receptor source for this set is a young man who had mild COVID-19 (a few samples of this study predate the infection). The sample titles of this study are shuffled in the database, so cell type and time point are left out; the donor was told from shared clones.

This clonotype was seen a handful of times. This chain links TRBV20-1 with TRBJ2-2; 9 bases fit TRBD2. With 2 bases clipped from V and 7 bases from J, the junction kept 8 bases outside the gene matches. The germline gives CDR1 DFQATT, CDR2 SNEGSKA (reference sequence). This CDR3 contains 15 residues. The CDR3 region has the DNA TGCAGTGCTAGAAAAGCAAGCGGGGGGTACGGGGAGCTGTTTTTT. Protein sequence: CSARKASGGYGELFF.

The gene calls are TRBV20-1 and TRBJ1-2; D ambiguous. This CDR3 comprises 11 residues. Between the trimmed V and J ends, which lost 1 base and 7 bases, there was a span of 7 bases. Germline CDR1 reads DFQATT; CDR2 reads SNEGSKA (reference sequence). CDR3 sequence reads: CSARAPFGYTF. In nucleotides, the CDR3 is TGCAGTGCTAGAGCCCCTTTTGGCTACACCTTC.

The rearrangement links TRBV6-5 to TRBJ2-2, with D uncertain. Per germline, CDR1 MNHEY and CDR2 SVGAGI. Trimming left V 2 bases short and J 6 bases short, with 4 bases between. This CDR3 region has 12 residues. The CDR3 sequence: CASSYGAGELFF. Written as DNA, the CDR3 is TGTGCCAGCAGTTACGGGGCCGGGGAGCTGTTTTTT.

This clonotype was counted between two and nine times. One end of the junction varies from germline; a read error may be responsible. The V call is TRBV19, the J call TRBJ2-3; possibly TRBD1 or TRBD2 for D (6 bases each). CDR1 is LNHDA, CDR2 SQIVND, per germline (reference sequence). The CDR3 spans 14 residues. The CDR3 bases are TGTGCCAGCAAACAGGGAGGCATCACAAATACGCAGTATTTT. Translated, it gives CASKQGGITNTQYF.

This clonotype occurred a few times. V usage is TRBV4-1 and J usage is TRBJ2-6, with D possibly TRBD2 on 6 matching bases. The germline CDR1 and CDR2 sequences are MGHRA and YSYEKL. This CDR3 region has 15 residues. Trimming left V 2 bases short and J 2 bases short, with 7 bases between. The CDR3: CASSQRGTGANVLTF. The DNA for the CDR3 is TGCGCCAGCAGCCAACGGGGGACTGGGGCCAACGTCCTGACTTTC.

This chain uses TRBV9 with TRBJ1-4; a weak D match, TRBD1 (5 bases). The CDR3 is 16 residues long. Germline assignment: CDR1 SGDLS and CDR2 YYNGEE. V was trimmed by 0 bases and J by 5 bases, leaving 14 bases between them. Written as DNA, the CDR3 is TGTGCCAGCAGCGTAGGTTATCAGGGTTTGAATGAAAAACTGTTTTTT. It yields the protein CASSVGYQGLNEKLFF.

The chain combines TRBV10-3 with TRBJ2-3, with TRBD1 identical over 9 bases. CDR1 is ENHRY and CDR2 is SYGVKD in the germline V gene. V lost 5 bases and J lost 0; bases outside the gene matches: 6. The length of the CDR3 is 16 residues. CDR3 coding DNA: TGTGCCATCAGTCCCAAGGGACAGGGAAGCACAGATACGCAGTATTTT. Translating it yields CAISPKGQGSTDTQYF.

The chain carries TRBV6-6 and TRBJ2-1, with D perhaps TRBD2 (5 bases). Deletions cut 4 bases from V and 2 bases from J, with 12 bases between. The CDR3 spans 15 residues. Germline CDR1 is MNHNY and CDR2 is SVGAGI (reference sequence). In nucleotides, the CDR3 is TGTGCCAGCAGTTCGGAGGATGAGCCCTACAATGAGCAGTTCTTC. It encodes CASSSEDEPYNEQFF.